A single T cell receptor (beta chain) is shown here with its context. The data derive from a study of T cells expressing NK-cell markers. Following a re-call of the 5' RACE reads, TCRdb has one entry per CDR3 protein and lacks DNA. The repertoire table contains approximately 420,000 distinct CDR3 sequences. This CDR3 comprises 15 residues. Germline V gene data show CDR1 as DFQATT and CDR2 as SNEGSKA (reference sequence). The rearrangement uses TRBV20-1 and TRBJ2-3; lacking DNA, the TRBD2 call made by TCRdb goes unchecked. Input material: blood T cells: a sorted CD56 or NKG2C T cell subset, CD4+ or CD8+ T cells, or bulk PBMC T cells (not recorded which). This TCR was sampled from a woman aged 45-59 years in good health. CDR3 residues: CSAGPGLASGDTQYF.